The clone carrying this T cell receptor beta chain appeared a few times. Antigen: not known. This sample is part of a study of graft-versus-host responses after intestinal transplantation. At the level of the study: Transplants given to recipients were multivisceral, liver-intestinal, or isolated intestinal. Each recipient received anti-thymocyte globulin induction, then tacrolimus and steroids for around three years.

Study-wide points: Analysis identified GvH clones in recipient marrow, with some appearing first in ileum or blood. Maximum circulating GvH clone levels tracked with early post-transplant HvG decreases.

The method was immunoSEQ multiplex PCR; TCRdb's version includes in-frame clones alone and lacks a portion of them. The data show about 69,000 clones, 92% seen once. Per the germline V gene, CDR1 is SGDLS and CDR2 is YYNGEE. This CDR3 is built from 14 residues. V shed 3 bases and J shed 7 bases, with 16 bases lying between them. The rearrangement links TRBV9 to TRBJ1-1; possible D gene TRBD1, 6 bases. The sample here was bone marrow, taken 700 to 850 days after intestinal transplantation. The sequence was obtained from a human patient who received an intestinal transplant, so some T cells may come from the graft donor. In DNA, the CDR3 is TGTGCCAGCAGCGAGATAACAGGGCCTAATGAAGCTTTCTTT. Translated, it gives CASSEITGPNEAFF.